The 27 T cell receptor beta chains below were found in one sample sequenced in a study of cytomegalovirus exposure and HLA in healthy donors. Assay: immunoSEQ multiplex PCR; the TCRdb copy retains only in-frame clones and omits some. The sample lists 220,000 or so clones, around 86% occurring once. The source material was PBMCs. The source is a woman aged 18-30 years in good health and CMV-seropositive.

V gene TRBV27 combines with J gene TRBJ1-2, with 7 bases matching TRBD1. Germline V CDR1 and CDR2: MNHEY, SMNVEV (reference sequence). Trimming removed 4 bases from V and 0 bases from J; junction bases left unmatched: 17. This CDR3 contains 19 residues. The CDR3 here is CASSSLPPGQRGANYGYTF. The CDR3 nucleotides read TGTGCCAGCAGTTCCCTACCGCCGGGACAGCGAGGAGCTAACTATGGCTACACCTTC.

The J gene is TRBJ2-7, the V gene TRBV18, with TRBD1 matching over 8 bases. CDR3 length: 14 amino acids. CDR1 is KGHSH, CDR2 LQKENI, per germline. V lost 5 bases, J lost 7 bases, and 10 bases stayed unmatched. The CDR3 region has the DNA TGTGCCAGCTCATTCGAGACAGGGGAGAATGAGCAGTACTTC. Translating gives CASSFETGENEQYF.

V usage is TRBV28 and J usage is TRBJ1-4; D is possibly TRBD1 (6 bases). Germline V gene sequence: CDR1 MDHEN, CDR2 SYDVKM. Trimming pared 6 bases from V and 8 bases from J, leaving 16 bases between. The CDR3 consists of 14 residues. The CDR3 DNA is TGTGCCAGCAGCCTCGTTTCAGGGGAGGAAAAACTGTTTTTT. Protein sequence: CASSLVSGEEKLFF.

The chain couples TRBV10-3 to TRBJ1-2, with TRBD1 identical over 7 bases. CDR3 length equals 15 residues. The junction had 9 bases not matched to a gene; V was cut back by 0 bases and J by 8 bases. Looked up from germline, CDR1 is ENHRY and CDR2 is SYGVKD. The CDR3 here is CAISESMQGERGYTF. In DNA, the CDR3 is TGTGCCATCAGTGAGTCGATGCAGGGGGAGCGGGGCTACACCTTC.

This clone is a singleton in its sample. This chain joins TRBV4-2 and TRBJ2-3, with 7 positions matching TRBD2. This CDR3 is built from 15 residues. J lost 4 bases, V lost 2 bases, and 6 bases had no gene match. Germline assignment: CDR1 LGHNA and CDR2 YNFKEQ. The CDR3 coding sequence is TGTGCCAGCAGCCAACCGACTAGCATGGCAGATACGCAGTATTTT. Translating gives CASSQPTSMADTQYF.

This clone came up a few times. The genes are TRBV2 and TRBJ2-7, with 9 bases aligning to TRBD2. Trimming at V came to 4 bases and at J to 3 bases, leaving 7 bases not matched to a gene. Germline V lookup: CDR1 SNHLY, CDR2 FYNNEI. The CDR3 contains 15 residues. The CDR3 sequence is CASSVGLALIYEQYF. In nucleotides, the CDR3 is TGTGCCAGCAGTGTCGGACTAGCGTTGATCTACGAGCAGTACTTC.

This rearrangement joins TRBV18 to TRBJ1-1; tentative D call: TRBD1 (5 bases). Germline CDR1 reads KGHSH; CDR2 reads LQKENI. The length of the CDR3 is 13 residues. Between the trimmed V and J ends, which lost 5 bases and 1 base, there was a span of 8 bases. The CDR3 sequence: CASSTQGNTEAFF. The CDR3, as DNA: TGTGCCAGCTCAACGCAGGGGAACACTGAAGCTTTCTTT.

The rearrangement joins TRBV5-4 to TRBJ2-5; 10 positions agree with TRBD1. The germline gives CDR1 SGHNT, CDR2 YYREEE (reference sequence). The CDR3 covers 18 residues. With 4 bases clipped from V and 0 bases from J, the junction kept 12 bases outside the gene matches. This chain's CDR3 is CASSQGQGSPSYQETQYF. The CDR3, as DNA: TGTGCCAGCAGCCAGGGACAGGGGTCCCCATCATACCAAGAGACCCAGTACTTC. The full variable domain, completed using reference TRBV5-4 and TRBJ2-5, is ETGVTQSPTHLIKTRGQQVTLRCSSQSGHNTVSWYQQALGQGPQFIFQYYREEENGRGNFPPRFSGLQFPNYSSELNVNALELDDSALYLCASSQGQGSPSYQETQYFGPGTRLLVL.

The rearrangement joins TRBV29-1 to TRBJ1-1; D remains ambiguous. The ends were cut back, 5 bases at V and 0 bases at J, with 13 bases in the middle. The CDR3 sequence is 14 residues long. Germline CDR1 and CDR2: SQVTM and ANQGSEA. CDR3 region: CSVQSARVNTEAFF. CDR3 sequence (DNA): TGCAGCGTTCAGTCAGCGAGGGTGAACACTGAAGCTTTCTTT. The whole variable domain, filled in from reference TRBV29-1 and TRBJ1-1, reads SAVISQKPSRDICQRGTSLTIQCQVDSQVTMMFWYRQQPGQSLTLIATANQGSEATYESGFVIDKFPISRPNLTFSTLTVSNMSPEDSSIYLCSVQSARVNTEAFFGQGTRLTVV.

The V gene is TRBV25-1, the J gene TRBJ2-6, with 8 bases that match TRBD1. This CDR3 has 16 amino acids. The germline V gene has CDR1 MGHDK and CDR2 SYGVNS. The V gene end was trimmed by 7 bases and the J gene end by 2 bases; junction bases not matched to a gene: 7. This CDR3 is CASTPDRAPGANVLTF. The CDR3 DNA reads as TGTGCCAGCACCCCGGACAGGGCTCCTGGGGCCAACGTCCTGACTTTC.

This chain connects TRBV7-8 to TRBJ2-5; D gene uncertain. Trimming cost V 5 bases and J 4 bases, with 17 bases left between them. The CDR3 covers 15 residues. Germline CDR1 SGHVS, CDR2 FQNEAQ. The CDR3 spells CASSIVLPGAETQYF. DNA of the CDR3: TGTGCCAGCAGCATAGTACTACCCGGAGCAGAGACCCAGTACTTC.

The gene calls are TRBV18 and TRBJ2-3; 7 bases are a match to TRBD1. The germline CDR1 and CDR2 sequences are KGHSH and LQKENI. The junction had 16 bases not matched to a gene; V was cut back by 5 bases and J by 2 bases. The CDR3 runs to 18 residues. Here the CDR3 DNA reads TGTGCCAGCTCAGAAGACAGCGGACAGGAGATCTTCACAGATACGCAGTATTTT. Translated: CASSEDSGQEIFTDTQYF. The full variable domain, in which reference TRBV18 and TRBJ2-3 provide the parts outside the CDR3, is NAGVMQNPRHLVRRRGQEARLRCSPMKGHSHVYWYRQLPEEGLKFMVYLQKENIIDESGMPKERFSAEFPKEGPSILRIQQVVRGDSAAYFCASSEDSGQEIFTDTQYFGPGTRLTVL.

The J gene is TRBJ1-2, the V gene TRBV30; D unclear. CDR1 is GTSNPN, CDR2 SVGIG, per germline (reference sequence). There are 13 residues in the CDR3. V lost 5 bases, J lost 4 bases, and 14 bases lay in between. The CDR3 loop is CAWFRRETYGYTF. CDR3 DNA: TGTGCCTGGTTTCGTAGGGAGACCTATGGCTACACCTTC.

This clone was recorded a few times. The J gene is TRBJ1-1, the V gene TRBV10-2; a possible D gene is TRBD1 (6 bases). Trimming cost V 8 bases and J 4 bases, with 14 bases left between them. The germline CDR1 and CDR2 sequences are WSHSY and SAAADI. CDR3 length: 13 residues. The CDR3 DNA reads TGCGCCAGCCGTCTGGCAGGGGCCACTGAAGCTTTCTTT. This gives the protein CASRLAGATEAFF.

The chain recombines TRBV6-5 with TRBJ2-5; D is ambiguous. CDR3 size: 13 residues. The V and J ends lost 1 base and 5 bases respectively, with 8 bases between them. CDR1 is MNHEY, CDR2 SVGAGI, per germline. The CDR3 nucleotides are TGTGCCAGCAGTTACTGGAGAGACGAGACCCAGTACTTC. Its translation is CASSYWRDETQYF.

The chain recombines TRBV7-9 with TRBJ1-5, with no clear D. V was pared by 5 bases and J by 3 bases, with 14 bases between. This CDR3 contains 15 residues. Per the germline V gene, CDR1 is SEHNR and CDR2 is FQNEAQ (reference sequence). In DNA, the CDR3 is TGTGCCAGCAGCCCCGGCGGGCAGGCCAATCAGCCCCAGCATTTT. Residues: CASSPGGQANQPQHF. Supplemented by reference TRBV7-9 and TRBJ1-5, the full variable domain reads DTGVSQNPRHKITKRGQNVTFRCDPISEHNRLYWYRQTLGQGPEFLTYFQNEAQLEKSRLLSDRFSAERPKGSFSTLEIQRTEQGDSAMYLCASSPGGQANQPQHFGDGTRLSIL.

In DNA, the CDR3 is TGTGCCACCCGCAAGGCTAGCGGGAATCAGTACTTC. Translated: CATRKASGNQYF. The chain uses TRBV27 and TRBJ2-5; 9 bases line up with TRBD2. CDR1 is MNHEY and CDR2 is SMNVEV in the germline V gene (reference sequence). J lost 11 bases, V lost 10 bases, and 11 bases had no gene match. CDR3 length: 12 amino acids.

The chain uses TRBV28 and TRBJ2-3, with 8 positions matching TRBD2. Germline V gives CDR1 MDHEN, CDR2 SYDVKM. The CDR3 contains 15 residues. After removal of 3 bases from V and 1 base from J, the junction contained 3 bases not matched to a gene. The CDR3 loop is CASSFLREGTDTQYF. The CDR3 nucleotides read TGTGCCAGCAGTTTTCTGCGGGAGGGCACAGATACGCAGTATTTT.

The chain couples TRBV5-4 to TRBJ2-3; possible D gene TRBD1, 6 bases. V was cut by 7 bases and J by 0 bases, with 18 bases left in between. The CDR3 has 16 residues. The V gene's germline CDR1 is SGHNT and CDR2 YYREEE (reference sequence). DNA for the CDR3: TGTGCCAGCGGTAACAGGGCCTTATCTAGCACAGATACGCAGTATTTT. Residues: CASGNRALSSTDTQYF.

This chain uses TRBV29-1 with TRBJ2-1; 9 positions agree with TRBD1. The CDR3 length is 15 residues. Germline CDR1 SQVTM, CDR2 ANQGSEA. With V trimmed by 2 bases and J by 8 bases, 10 bases remained unmatched. The CDR3 loop is CSVELWGQGVHEQFF. The CDR3, as DNA: TGCAGCGTTGAATTGTGGGGACAGGGTGTACATGAGCAGTTCTTC.

CDR3 nucleotides: TGTGCCAGTAGCCTAATGACAGGGTTTTTTGGCTACACCTTC. It encodes CASSLMTGFFGYTF. V usage is TRBV19 and J usage is TRBJ1-2; the match to TRBD1 covers 7 bases. The CDR3 sequence is 14 residues long. J lost 7 bases, V lost 6 bases, and 11 bases had no gene match. CDR1 and CDR2 (germline): LNHDA, SQIVND (reference sequence).

This rearrangement joins TRBV14 to TRBJ2-1; 9 positions match TRBD2. Germline-derived CDR1 and CDR2 are SGHDN and FVKESK. Trimming removed 3 bases from V and 2 bases from J; junction bases left unmatched: 5. The CDR3 spans 16 residues. CDR3 sequence: CASSHGGLATYNEQFF. The CDR3 DNA follows: TGTGCCAGCAGCCACGGAGGACTAGCGACCTACAATGAGCAGTTCTTC.

This clone occurred a few times. The chain uses TRBV18 and TRBJ2-5; 7 positions match TRBD2. The J segment lost 4 bases and the V segment lost 3 bases, leaving 5 bases of the junction unmatched. The CDR3 totals 14 residues. Germline V gene sequence: CDR1 KGHSH, CDR2 LQKENI. CDR3 in DNA: TGTGCCAGCTCACCGGAGCGGGGTCGAGAGACCCAGTACTTC. Its translation is CASSPERGRETQYF. Together with reference TRBV18 and TRBJ2-5, the CDR3 gives the full variable domain: NAGVMQNPRHLVRRRGQEARLRCSPMKGHSHVYWYRQLPEEGLKFMVYLQKENIIDESGMPKERFSAEFPKEGPSILRIQQVVRGDSAAYFCASSPERGRETQYFGPGTRLLVL.

The chain uses TRBV14 and TRBJ2-1, with D tentatively TRBD2 (6 bases). Trimming removed 3 bases from V and 10 bases from J, with 22 bases in between. From germline, CDR1 is SGHDN and CDR2 FVKESK. The CDR3 totals 16 residues. CDR3 amino acids: CASSHPPEGLRGEQFF. CDR3 sequence (DNA): TGTGCCAGCAGCCACCCCCCGGAGGGTTTACGGGGGGAGCAGTTCTTC.

The chain links TRBV27 to TRBJ2-2; 9 nucleotides align to TRBD1. After removal of 6 bases from V and 7 bases from J, the junction contained 9 bases not matched to a gene. CDR1 MNHEY and CDR2 SMNVEV come from the germline V gene (reference sequence). This CDR3 is built from 15 residues. CDR3: CASSLDRGPDGELFF. Here the CDR3 DNA reads TGTGCCAGCAGCCTGGACAGGGGACCCGACGGGGAGCTGTTTTTT.

The rearrangement uses TRBV6-1 and TRBJ2-7; D might be TRBD1 (5 bases). There are 13 residues in the CDR3. V dropped 8 bases and J dropped 7 bases, with 18 bases sitting between them. The germline gives CDR1 MNHNS, CDR2 SASEGT. CDR3 protein: CASHGAGPREQYF. The CDR3 nucleotides read TGTGCCAGCCACGGAGCAGGGCCTAGGGAGCAGTACTTC.

This clone came up once. The chain couples TRBV7-9 to TRBJ2-1; D might be TRBD2 (6 bases). Germline CDR1 reads SEHNR; CDR2 reads FQNEAQ (reference sequence). The V end was cut by 2 bases, the J end by 2 bases, with 13 bases between. This CDR3 contains 16 residues. CDR3 nucleotide sequence: TGTGCCAGCAGCTTACCAGAGCGGGTGGCCTACAATGAGCAGTTCTTC. Its protein is CASSLPERVAYNEQFF. The complete variable domain, with remaining parts taken from reference TRBV7-9 and TRBJ2-1, reads DTGVSQNPRHKITKRGQNVTFRCDPISEHNRLYWYRQTLGQGPEFLTYFQNEAQLEKSRLLSDRFSAERPKGSFSTLEIQRTEQGDSAMYLCASSLPERVAYNEQFFGPGTRLTVL.